These 21 T cell receptor beta chains originate from one sample sequenced in a study of shared clonotypes between healthy human individuals. The repertoire was sequenced with immunoSEQ multiplex PCR; TCRdb's copy has only in-frame clones and lacks some. The repertoire consists of roughly 2.2 million clones, with about 90% occurring once and the leading ten covering 0.37%. Sequenced sample: naive CD4+ T cells from PBMCs. Regarding subset: CD45RA+ positively selected. The source of these receptors is a man younger than 35 in good health. Some clones in this sample may be carry-over from other donors' samples.

The genes are TRBV5-1 and TRBJ2-3, with 8 bases matching TRBD2. After removal of 4 bases from V and 12 bases from J, the junction contained 13 bases not matched to a gene. This CDR3 spans 14 amino acids. Germline V gene lookup returns CDR1 SGHRS and CDR2 YFSETQ. CDR3 sequence reads: CASSLSSGHLLQYF. The DNA of the CDR3 is TGCGCCAGCAGCCTCTCTAGCGGGCACCTCCTTCAGTATTTT.

This clone was found once. This sequence joins TRBV11-2 and TRBJ1-1; no firm D call. Germline CDR1 is SGHAT and CDR2 is FQNNGV. This CDR3 spans 14 amino acids. With 5 bases removed from V and 8 bases from J, the gap between germline ends came to 18 bases. This CDR3 reads CASSPQKGGVEAFF. The CDR3 nucleotides read TGTGCCAGCAGCCCCCAGAAAGGAGGAGTGGAAGCTTTCTTT.

V and J are TRBV5-4 and TRBJ2-1; the D is unclear. V was clipped by 0 bases and J by 10 bases, with 8 bases between them. Germline CDR1 is SGHNT and CDR2 is YYREEE (reference sequence). CDR3 size: 12 residues. The CDR3 loop is CASSLGFSEQFF. The CDR3 nucleotides are TGTGCCAGCAGCTTGGGCTTCAGCGAGCAGTTCTTC.

CDR3 sequence: CASRAGVNWQETQYF. CDR3 bases: TGTGCCAGCAGGGCGGGAGTGAATTGGCAAGAGACCCAGTACTTC. The chain employs TRBV28 and TRBJ2-5; 7 positions match TRBD2. With 6 bases clipped from V and 2 bases from J, the junction kept 9 bases outside the gene matches. The CDR3 consists of 15 residues. Germline CDR1 and CDR2: MDHEN and SYDVKM.

Details on this clone: Different DNA sequences within this sample yield the same CDR3. The rearrangement joins TRBV7-9 to TRBJ2-5, with unresolved D. Germline CDR1 SEHNR, CDR2 FQNEAQ (reference sequence). This CDR3 has 10 residues. Trimming removed 5 bases at V and 4 bases at J, with 2 bases between. The CDR3 coding sequence is TGTGCCAGCAGCCGAGAGACCCAGTACTTC. It yields the protein CASSRETQYF.

CDR3 amino acids: CASSQVVREAGELFF. Written as DNA, the CDR3 is TGCGCCAGCAGCCAAGTAGTCCGGGAGGCCGGGGAGCTGTTTTTT. V usage is TRBV4-1 and J usage is TRBJ2-2, with 7 bases identical to TRBD2. Germline CDR1 MGHRA, CDR2 YSYEKL. The CDR3 is 15 residues long. Trimming took 1 base from V and 6 from J; bases not matched to a gene: 5.

The chain uses TRBV7-9 and TRBJ1-1; no reliable D call. The germline CDR1 and CDR2 sequences are SEHNR and FQNEAQ (reference sequence). Trimming stripped 5 bases from V and 0 bases from J, with 10 bases between. The CDR3 sequence is 14 residues long. This chain's CDR3 is CASSPPALNTEAFF. The CDR3 DNA follows: TGTGCCAGCAGCCCCCCCGCGCTGAACACTGAAGCTTTCTTT.

The V gene is TRBV19, the J gene TRBJ2-5; 7 bases are a match to TRBD2. The ends lost 5 bases at V and 1 base at J; junction bases unmatched: 7. This CDR3 spans 15 amino acids. Germline-derived CDR1 and CDR2 are LNHDA and SQIVND (reference sequence). CDR3 in DNA: TGTGCCAGTAGTTTCCAGCGGGGTCCCCAAGAGACCCAGTACTTC. Translation: CASSFQRGPQETQYF.

The chain is built from TRBV7-8 and TRBJ2-2, with D possibly matching TRBD1 (5 bases). This CDR3 comprises 15 residues. Trimming took 4 bases from V and 5 from J, leaving 14 bases between them. Germline CDR1 reads SGHVS; CDR2 reads FQNEAQ. In DNA form, the CDR3 reads TGTGCCAGCAGCTCGCAGGGATCAGGGACCGGGGAGCTGTTTTTT. Protein product: CASSSQGSGTGELFF.

The chain links TRBV7-2 to TRBJ2-7, with unresolved D. V was cut by 0 bases and J by 3 bases, with 9 bases left in between. There are 14 residues in the CDR3. Germline CDR1 is SGHTA and CDR2 is FQGNSA. For the CDR3, the DNA is TGTGCCAGCAGCTTAGCGATGAGTCACTACGAGCAGTACTTC. Translation gives CASSLAMSHYEQYF.

This clone was seen a handful of times. Within the sample, other DNA sequences also encode this same CDR3. J is TRBJ2-1 and V is TRBV7-2, with TRBD1 matching over 7 bases. The CDR3 runs to 15 residues. The germline gives CDR1 SGHTA, CDR2 FQGNSA. The V and J ends lost 1 base and 0 bases, in that order; junction bases with no gene match: 0. The CDR3 DNA reads TGTGCCAGCAGCTTAGACAGGGGCTCCTACAATGAGCAGTTCTTC. Encoded protein: CASSLDRGSYNEQFF.

This chain joins TRBV7-2 and TRBJ1-5, with D unresolved. V lost 5 bases and J lost 1, with 12 bases in between. This CDR3 has 15 residues. CDR1 and CDR2 from the germline V gene are SGHTA and FQGNSA. CDR3 nucleotide sequence: TGTGCCAGCAGCCGGGGTCCCGGGAGCAATCAGCCCCAGCATTTT. Its protein product is CASSRGPGSNQPQHF.

This sequence joins TRBV30 and TRBJ1-1, with TRBD1 as a possible D gene (5 bases). CDR1 and CDR2 from the germline V gene are GTSNPN and SVGIG (reference sequence). V shed 4 bases and J shed 3 bases, with 9 bases lying between them. This CDR3 has 12 residues. The CDR3 DNA sequence: TGTGCCTGGAAACAGACAGACACTGAAGCTTTCTTT. It encodes CAWKQTDTEAFF.

DNA for the CDR3: TGTGCCAGCACCTCGGCAGGGGCGAATTTGGCCCTCCACTTT. This codes for CASTSAGANLALHF. The chain uses TRBV28 and TRBJ1-6; D possibly corresponds to TRBD1 (6 bases). This CDR3 has 14 amino acids. Trimming removed 7 bases from V and 14 bases from J, with 21 bases in between. The germline CDR1 and CDR2 sequences are MDHEN and SYDVKM.

This clone was seen once. V and J are TRBV5-4 and TRBJ2-1, with D possibly TRBD1 on 5 matching bases. Germline V gene data show CDR1 as SGHNT and CDR2 as YYREEE (reference sequence). The CDR3 runs 15 residues. Trimming removed 0 bases at V and 0 bases at J, with 7 bases between. CDR3 bases: TGTGCCAGCAGCTTGGTCCAGGGCTCCTACAATGAGCAGTTCTTC. This encodes CASSLVQGSYNEQFF.

The rearrangement joins TRBV2 to TRBJ2-7, with TRBD1 as a possible D gene (6 bases). The CDR3 contains 11 residues. V was clipped by 7 bases and J by 6 bases, with 10 bases between them. Germline lookup yields CDR1 SNHLY and CDR2 FYNNEI. The CDR3 region is CASNLQGEQYF. The CDR3 nucleotides are TGTGCCAGCAACCTACAGGGCGAGCAGTACTTC.

The chain has TRBV25-1 and TRBJ2-1, with D uncertain. Germline V lookup: CDR1 MGHDK, CDR2 SYGVNS. With 4 bases removed from V and 8 bases from J, the gap between germline ends came to 6 bases. CDR3 length equals 11 residues. In DNA form, the CDR3 reads TGTGCCAGCAGTGGGTACTATGAGCAGTTCTTC. It encodes CASSGYYEQFF.

For this clone: At the DNA level, this CDR3 is encoded by other sequences in the same sample as well. The CDR3 nucleotides are TGTGCCAGCAGTTACGACAGTAACACCGGGGAGCTGTTTTTT. Protein: CASSYDSNTGELFF. J is TRBJ2-2 and V is TRBV6-6, with a possible D match to TRBD1 (5 bases). The ends were cut back, 2 bases at V and 2 bases at J, with 6 bases in the middle. The germline V gene encodes CDR1 MNHNY and CDR2 SVGAGI (reference sequence). This CDR3 is 14 amino acids long.

The gene calls are TRBV7-8 and TRBJ2-2, with 7 bases fitting TRBD2. CDR1 is SGHVS and CDR2 is FQNEAQ in the germline V gene. The V segment lost 3 bases and the J segment 3 bases; nucleotides outside the gene matches: 4. CDR3 length: 15 amino acids. CDR3 in amino acids: CASSFLAVDTGELFF. The CDR3 coding sequence is TGTGCCAGCAGCTTCCTAGCGGTTGACACCGGGGAGCTGTTTTTT.

V is TRBV27 and J is TRBJ1-2; possibly TRBD1 for D (6 bases). V dropped 10 bases and J dropped 2 bases, with 11 bases sitting between them. The CDR3 is made up of 12 amino acids. Germline values: CDR1 MNHEY, CDR2 SMNVEV (reference sequence). This CDR3 is CATSDRNYGYTF. CDR3 nucleotide sequence: TGTGCCACCTCAGACAGGAACTATGGCTACACCTTC.

The V and J genes are TRBV29-1 and TRBJ2-7; TRBD1 matches at 7 bases. Per the germline V gene, CDR1 is SQVTM and CDR2 is ANQGSEA. This CDR3 has 11 residues. The V gene end was trimmed by 4 bases and the J gene end by 6 bases; junction bases not matched to a gene: 3. In nucleotides, the CDR3 is TGCAGCGTTGCGGACAGGACCGAGCAGTACTTC. Its protein product is CSVADRTEQYF.